The present T cell receptor (beta chain) was sequenced within a study of cytomegalovirus exposure and HLA in healthy donors. Study-level background: HLA-typed donors contributed about 85 million unique TCRs, which were held in an early data release.

V was pared by 4 bases and J by 8 bases, with 12 bases between. Germline values: CDR1 SGHDT, CDR2 YYEEEE. CDR3 length: 13 residues. General study results and limits: Cytomegalovirus-associated status was assigned to about 180 TCR beta chains. Differences between HLA loci emerged in a later analysis of TCR association rates, with DRB1 most and HLA-C fewest. Across donors, presence/absence analyses took sequencing depth to be roughly uniform.

This clone showed up just once. As yet, its antigen is unknown. The primer mix had 60 Vbeta and 13 Jbeta primers. TCRdb keeps only in-frame clones here, not all; method: immunoSEQ multiplex PCR. The sample has approximately 140,000 clones, approximately 80% seen once; the top ten hold around 4.9%. The TCR sequence derives from a male donor in good health and CMV-seronegative. The material sequenced was PBMCs. V gene TRBV5-6 combines with J gene TRBJ2-2; weak D call: TRBD1 (6 bases). The CDR3 reads CASSNADRGELFF. Written as DNA, the CDR3 is TGTGCCAGCAGCAACGCCGACAGGGGGGAGCTGTTTTTT.